A selection of T cell receptor beta chains follows, all from one sample in a study of blood T cell repertoires in COVID-19. The method was immunoSEQ multiplex PCR; TCRdb's version includes in-frame clones alone and lacks a portion of them. There are about 98,000 clones in the sample; 75% to 85% occur only once, and around a quarter lies in the top ten. Sequencing was done on a sample of peripheral blood. The receptor set was obtained from a man between 65 and 85 years old with acute or convalescent COVID-19. The CDR3 runs from the conserved cysteine through the conserved F or W. Fields, in order: clone size, D gene, V gene, J gene, CDR3 DNA, CDR3 protein. D genes are given only for firm matches. Size is omitted from some rows. Given values are once, few, many or a class for expanded clones.

-	TRBD1	TRBV5-1	TRBJ1-4	TGCGCCAGCAGCCTACCGGGACAGGGAGGGGAAAAACTGTTTTTT	CASSLPGQGGEKLFF
few	-	TRBV7-9	TRBJ1-1	TGTGCCAGCAGCCCTTGGGAGGACACTGAAGCTTTCTTT	CASSPWEDTEAFF
-	-	TRBV6-5	TRBJ1-2	TGTGCCAGCACTTCTGGGGCGCCCGGCTACACCTTC	CASTSGAPGYTF
-	-	TRBV27	TRBJ1-2	TGTGCCAGCAGTCTGAGACTGGAAAACTATGGCTACACCTTC	CASSLRLENYGYTF
-	-	TRBV7-7	TRBJ2-1	TGTGCTAGCAGCTCAGGCTCTGATGAGCAGTTCTTC	CASSSGSDEQFF
-	TRBD1	TRBV7-2	TRBJ1-2	TGTGCCAGCGGGAAAGACAGGGGGCGCACCTATGGCTACACCTTC	CASGKDRGRTYGYTF
-	TRBD1	TRBV11-2	TRBJ1-3	TGTGCCAGCAGCTCGTGGGGACAGCCCCGCTCTGGAAACACCATATATTTT	CASSSWGQPRSGNTIYF
once	-	TRBV6-5	TRBJ1-1	TGTGCCAGCAGTTACCTCGGAGGGGTTCTCCCTGAAGCTTTCTTT	CASSYLGGVLPEAFF
-	-	TRBV28	TRBJ1-2	TGTGCCAGCAGTTTCGAGGTCTTGGCAGGGAATAACTATGGCTACACCTTC	CASSFEVLAGNNYGYTF
-	-	TRBV18	TRBJ1-6	TGTGCCAGCTCACCAAACCCGACAGGAACTTCCTCACCCCTCCACTTT	CASSPNPTGTSSPLHF
-	TRBD1	TRBV5-4	TRBJ1-2	TGTGCCAGCAGCTTGGGAGGGACAGGGGGCGTTCGCGGCTACACCTTC	CASSLGGTGGVRGYTF
-	TRBD2	TRBV24-1	TRBJ2-3	TGTGCCACCAGTGACGGGGGGGCAGATACGCAGTATTTT	CATSDGGADTQYF
-	-	TRBV19	TRBJ2-1	TGTGCCAGTAGTATAAATAGTAACAATGAGCAGTTCTTC	CASSINSNNEQFF
few	-	TRBV30	TRBJ1-4	TGTGCCGGGAGGGGGGGGGCTTGGGAAAAACTGTTTTTT	CAGRGGAWEKLFF
-	-	TRBV19	TRBJ1-1	TGTGCCAGTAGCCCGTGGGGGGATGAAGCTTTCTTT	CASSPWGDEAFF
-	TRBD1	TRBV18	TRBJ1-3	TGTGCCAGCTCGCCGGACAGGGGGCGGACTGGAAACACCATATATTTT	CASSPDRGRTGNTIYF
few	-	TRBV6-1	TRBJ1-1	TGTGCCAGCAGTGAGGGCTATCCACGGGCTTTCTTT	CASSEGYPRAFF
once	-	TRBV3-1/TRBV3-2	TRBJ2-7	TGTGCCAGCAGCCAAGATAGGAGGGGCCCCAGCTCCTACGAGCAGTACTTC	CASSQDRRGPSSYEQYF
-	-	TRBV15	TRBJ1-1	TGTGCCACCAGCAGAGATCACGCGGAAGCTTTCTTT	CATSRDHAEAFF
once	TRBD2	TRBV4-1	TRBJ2-3	TGCGCCAGCAGCCAAGATAGAGGTAGCGGGAGAACCACAGATACGCAGTATTTT	CASSQDRGSGRTTDTQYF
-	TRBD1	TRBV5-6	TRBJ1-6	TGTGCCAGCAGCCGAGGACAGGGCTATAATTCACCCCTCCACTTT	CASSRGQGYNSPLHF
-	TRBD1	TRBV28	TRBJ1-5	TGTGCCAGCAGTTTAACAGGGGTGCGCAATCAGCCCCAGCATTTT	CASSLTGVRNQPQHF
-	TRBD1	TRBV7-8	TRBJ2-5	TGTGCCAGCAGCCCAGGGGGGACCCAGTACTTC	CASSPGGTQYF
-	-	TRBV25-1	TRBJ2-1	TGTGCCAGCAGTGAACCTAGGGGGGGGGCGTACAATGAGCAGTTCTTC	CASSEPRGGAYNEQFF
few	-	TRBV19	TRBJ1-2	TGTGCCAGTAGTATAAGCGGGGCCGGCCCAGGGGGCTACACCTTC	CASSISGAGPGGYTF
few	-	TRBV6-6	TRBJ1-5	TGTGCCAGCACCTATGGGGGGGGGTTTGATCCCCAGCATTTT	CASTYGGGFDPQHF
once	-	TRBV30	TRBJ1-4	TGTGCCTGGAGTCGAGTAACAACTAATGAAAAACTGTTTTTT	CAWSRVTTNEKLFF
once	-	TRBV5-4	TRBJ1-6	TGTGCCAGCAGCACACAGAGCTCCTATAATTCACCCCTCCACTTT	CASSTQSSYNSPLHF
-	-	TRBV18	TRBJ1-1	TGTGCCAGCTCAGAGACTAATCCGGGCGACACTGAAGCTTTCTTT	CASSETNPGDTEAFF
-	TRBD2	TRBV6-2/TRBV6-3	TRBJ2-3	TGTGCCAGCAGTCACACCGGGACTAGCGGTATTCGCCGCACAGATACGCAGTATTTT	CASSHTGTSGIRRTDTQYF
-	TRBD2	TRBV5-1	TRBJ2-5	TGCGCCAGCAGCTTAACTAGCGGGGACCAAGAGACCCAGTACTTC	CASSLTSGDQETQYF
-	TRBD2	TRBV5-4	TRBJ2-7	TGTGCCAGCAGCCTTCCCGGGACTAGCGGCACCAAGCAGTACTTC	CASSLPGTSGTKQYF
-	TRBD2	TRBV12-3/TRBV12-4	TRBJ2-7	TGTGCCAGCAGCCCCACTAGCGGGCGCGAGCAGTACTTC	CASSPTSGREQYF
-	TRBD1	TRBV28	TRBJ1-5	TGTGCCAGCAGTTTAGACAGGGGGCAGCCCCAGCATTTT	CASSLDRGQPQHF